This T cell receptor beta chain was sequenced during a study of blood T cell repertoires in COVID-19. On the study more broadly: Researchers got acute and convalescent COVID-19 samples from the United States, Italy and Spain. From T cells, B-cell-depleted T cells, or PBMCs came the material, which was cDNA or gDNA.

Authors' data handling: Counts of nucleated cells, estimated from reference gene primer amplification, were obtained. Generated by immunoSEQ multiplex PCR, the TCRdb table keeps only in-frame clones and is missing some. V and J calls and clone size follow that table, whereas D and trimming were derived from the DNA. This table holds some 240,000 clones, around 84% found once. Looked up from germline, CDR1 is SGHVS and CDR2 is FQNEAQ. The CDR3 has 18 residues. The V end lost 4 bases, the J end lost 3 bases, and 21 bases lay between the germline ends. The J gene is TRBJ2-2, the V gene TRBV7-8; D may be TRBD1 (8 bases). Sequenced material: peripheral blood. The sequence derives from a woman in her 40s who had recovered from COVID-19. CDR3 amino acids: CASSSYLTGGEYTGELFF. In nucleotides, the CDR3 is TGTGCCAGCAGCTCCTATCTCACAGGGGGGGAATACACCGGGGAGCTGTTTTTT. Combining the CDR3 with reference TRBV7-8 and TRBJ2-2 gives the whole variable domain GAGVSQSPRYKVAKRGQDVALRCDPISGHVSLFWYQQALGQGPEFLTYFQNEAQLDKSGLPSDRFFAERPEGSVSTLKIQRTQQEDSAVYLCASSSYLTGGEYTGELFFGEGSRLTVL.